This T cell receptor (beta chain) derives from a study of neurological immune-mediated disorders (dated 2019 in TCRdb). The study in broad terms: Among the 34 multiple sclerosis patients, relapsing-remitting MS was present in 31 and secondary progressive MS was present in 3. Using UMI-based sequencing, the study compared peripheral blood TCR-beta repertoires from patients with HTLV-I-associated myelopathy (HAM/TSP), patients with multiple sclerosis, and healthy controls. Alongside PBMC samples, the set of 106 TCR-beta libraries contained longitudinal samples, technical triplicates, and paired CD4+ and CD8+ T-cell subsets that had been sorted. The cohort included roughly 71 subjects: roughly 15 with HAM/TSP, around 35 with multiple sclerosis, and about 20 healthy controls. Broad study findings and their caveats: Phylogenetic analysis grouped repertoires from 18 of 34 MS patients into a cluster of related CDR3 sequences, suggesting a possible repertoire-level signature. TCR clonal expansion was highest in HAM/TSP patients and lowest in MS patients, with MS patients falling below even healthy controls. The MS cluster showed no association with clinical or MRI features, and the authors stated that larger cohorts are needed. No identical CDR3 amino acid sequences were shared among expanded clones across subjects, suggesting private TCR-beta repertoires in all groups.

On this clonotype: The clone's antigen remains unknown. No per-base quality is available; no much larger clone lies one base away.

To synthesize cDNA, template-switch 5'RACE was performed with a primer carrying a 10-nucleotide random unique molecular identifier so that each TCR transcript was tagged. Every sequencing run covered 15-18 subjects and yielded more than 170 million TCR-beta sequences. Total RNA was extracted with the RNeasy kit. The KAPA Real-time Library Amplification kit was used to amplify TCR-beta VDJ regions with primers targeting the TCR constant region and the 5'RACE anchor. A first PCR added sample indexes and Illumina adaptors, after which a second PCR increased the library yield. After Ampure bead purification, the roughly 650 bp TCR product was size-selected on a 2% E-gel SizeSelection system. Before pooling, library quality was assessed on a Bioanalyzer, concentration was determined with Qubit, and library quantification was performed with the Kapa Library Quantification kit. Paired-end 2 x 150 bp sequencing of the libraries was performed on an Illumina HiSeq 2500. To increase sequence diversity, about 25-31% phiX was spiked into each library pool. The authors' analysis ran thus. Quality-filtered reads were processed with the UMI-based MiGEC pipeline, and over 90% of raw TCR sequences were removed by the MiGEC pipeline during error correction. VDJ genes were aligned to IMGT germline references, and clonotypes were defined by unique CDR3 amino acid sequence plus V-J genes. VDJtools evaluated clonal expansion, Shannon diversity and CDR3 relatedness (CalcPairwiseDistances, ClusterSamples); CLCbio workbench built phylogenetic trees. Clones with at least 8 unique UMIs were defined as expanded, with this threshold being based on coefficient-of-variation modelling across technical triplicates. TCRdb reprocessing: public reads trimmed at Q25 with fastp, clones called with MiXCR, in-frame beta chains kept. Identical CDR3 protein sequences are pooled into one entry, listed with their most common genes and DNA. TCRdb, not the authors, supplied the V and J calls. Within this sample are some 46,000 distinct CDR3 sequences, with roughly 4.4% of them counted one time only. The top ten clones comprise under 6.5% of the sample.

For unsorted PBMC libraries, 2 million PBMCs were used after storage in RNAlater at -80 degrees C until RNA extraction. Multiple sclerosis patients were enrolled in a US clinical protocol under which disease progression was evaluated by magnetic resonance imaging. Peripheral blood was subjected to Ficoll-Hypaque density gradient centrifugation to isolate PBMCs, which were then cryopreserved in liquid nitrogen. The clonotype comes from a woman aged 55-70 years with multiple sclerosis. Sequenced material: PBMCs.

The nucleotides are TGTGCCAGCAGCAAACCGGGACAGGGGGCCAAAGAGACCCAGTACTTC. Its translation reads: CASSKPGQGAKETQYF. Recombination joined TRBV21-1 with TRBJ2-5; the table's D call, TRBD1, has no DNA check behind it. TRBV21-1 is a pseudogene. The CDR3 numbers 16 residues from cysteine through phenylalanine. Only the CDR3 part of the read is kept: 48 bases, read in frame from the first base.